The 24 T cell receptor beta chains listed next were all sequenced from one sample in a study of blood T cells in healthy people across ages. A second PCR, run for roughly 7 to 12 cycles, used a sample-barcoded 5' primer plus a J-beta primer mix. TCRdb reanalysed the 5' RACE reads using MiXCR and keeps one entry per CDR3 protein. Of roughly 1.7 million distinct CDR3 sequences detected, 30% to 35% appear once; the ten largest clones hold about 11%. Sequences were obtained from blood. All receptors derive from a woman aged 25 to 39 in good health.

This chain links TRBV28 with TRBJ1-2; TRBD1 aligns across 7 bases. Germline CDR1 MDHEN, CDR2 SYDVKM. The ends lost 2 bases at V and 8 bases at J; junction bases unmatched: 11. The CDR3 contains 15 residues. CDR3 sequence: CASSLLGQGGSGYTF. CDR3 sequence (DNA): TGTGCCAGCAGTTTACTCGGGCAGGGGGGAAGCGGCTACACCTTC.

This chain uses TRBV6-5 with TRBJ2-1; perhaps D is TRBD1 or TRBD2 (6 bases each). V gave up 6 bases and J gave up 10 bases, with 13 bases separating them. This CDR3 is built from 12 residues. Germline-derived CDR1 and CDR2 are MNHEY and SVGAGI. Written as DNA, the CDR3 is TGTGCCAGCAGAGGACCGGGGGCCGAGCAGTTCTTC. The encoded protein is CASRGPGAEQFF.

This clonotype was seen a handful of times. V usage is TRBV6-1 and J usage is TRBJ1-5; D is unresolved. Between the trimmed V and J ends, which lost 4 bases and 6 bases, there was a span of 10 bases. Germline V gene data show CDR1 as MNHNS and CDR2 as SASEGT. CDR3 length: 13 residues. CDR3 residues: CASSGEGGQPQHF. The DNA of the CDR3 is TGTGCCAGCAGTGGGGAAGGAGGTCAGCCCCAGCATTTT.

This clonotype came up a few times. The rearrangement uses TRBV11-1 and TRBJ2-1, with 9 bases matching TRBD2. Germline-derived CDR1 and CDR2 are SGHAT and FQDESV (reference sequence). The CDR3 is 16 residues long. After removal of 5 bases from V and 4 bases from J, the junction contained 9 bases not matched to a gene. The CDR3 DNA follows: TGTGCCAGCAGCGAAGCTAGCGGGACGGGGTACAATGAGCAGTTCTTC. This codes for CASSEASGTGYNEQFF. The complete variable domain, with remaining parts taken from reference TRBV11-1 and TRBJ2-1, reads EAEVAQSPRYKITEKSQAVAFWCDPISGHATLYWYRQILGQGPELLVQFQDESVVDDSQLPKDRFSAERLKGVDSTLKIQPAELGDSAMYLCASSEASGTGYNEQFFGPGTRLTVL.

This clonotype came up a few times. The gene calls are TRBV12-3 or TRBV12-4 and TRBJ2-5; 9 bases agree with TRBD2. Losses at the gene ends were 1 base for V and 5 bases for J; bases not matched to a gene: 11. This CDR3 has 17 residues. The CDR3 protein is CASSLGAGGLKEETQYF. The CDR3 DNA is TGTGCCAGCAGTTTAGGGGCGGGAGGGCTGAAGGAGGAGACCCAGTACTTC.

This clonotype was counted ten times or more. The V call is TRBV15, the J call TRBJ1-5; 9 nucleotides align to TRBD1. Germline CDR1 is LNHNV and CDR2 is YYDKDF (reference sequence). This CDR3 spans 15 amino acids. V dropped 3 bases and J dropped 5; count of bases not matched to a gene: 5. In DNA form, the CDR3 reads TGTGCCACCAGCAGGGACAGGGGCCCATATCAGCCCCAGCATTTT. This translates into CATSRDRGPYQPQHF.

This clonotype was found a few times. The V call is TRBV11-2, the J call TRBJ2-7, with 10 positions matching TRBD1. CDR3 length equals 15 residues. The trim removed 3 bases at V and 3 bases at J, leaving 5 bases unmatched. CDR1 is SGHAT, CDR2 FQNNGV, per germline. The CDR3 loop is CASSFPGTGDYEQYF. Here the CDR3 DNA reads TGTGCCAGCAGCTTTCCCGGGACAGGGGACTACGAGCAGTACTTC.

V is TRBV12-3 or TRBV12-4 and J is TRBJ2-2, with no clear D. The CDR3 spans 13 residues. The V and J ends lost 6 bases and 6 bases respectively, with 11 bases between them. The CDR3 bases are TGTGCCAGCAGATCCACGTCGGCCGGGGAGCTGTTTTTT. Its protein product is CASRSTSAGELFF.

The chain combines TRBV14 with TRBJ2-1, with a weak D call TRBD2 (7 bases). The germline V gene has CDR1 SGHDN and CDR2 FVKESK. The CDR3 covers 14 residues. Trimming removed 2 bases at V and 8 bases at J, with 13 bases between. DNA of the CDR3: TGTGCCAGCAGCCAAACGGCGGGGGCAGATGAGCAGTTCTTC. Residues: CASSQTAGADEQFF.

This clonotype was detected a few times. CDR3 nucleotide sequence: TGTGCCAGCAGTCACAGGGTGTACAGCACAGATACGCAGTATTTT. Protein sequence: CASSHRVYSTDTQYF. The rearrangement uses TRBV6-6 and TRBJ2-3; D is perhaps TRBD1 (6 bases). CDR1 is MNHNY, CDR2 SVGAGI, per germline (reference sequence). CDR3 length equals 15 residues. Trimming pared 5 bases from V and 0 bases from J, leaving 12 bases between.

The gene calls are TRBV18 and TRBJ1-2; D gene uncertain. V lost 3 bases to trimming and J lost 2 bases, with 7 bases between them. Germline V CDR1 and CDR2: KGHSH, LQKENI. The CDR3 spans 13 residues. The DNA for the CDR3 is TGTGCCAGCTCACCTCAGGAGAACTATGGCTACACCTTC. Amino acids: CASSPQENYGYTF.

This clonotype was seen a few times. The genes are TRBV5-1 and TRBJ1-1; a weak D match, TRBD1 (6 bases). From germline, CDR1 is SGHRS and CDR2 YFSETQ. V was clipped by 4 bases and J by 8 bases, with 21 bases between them. The CDR3 has 15 residues. This CDR3 reads CASSPERGALREAFF. CDR3 nucleotides: TGCGCCAGCAGCCCTGAGAGGGGGGCCTTGCGCGAAGCTTTCTTT.

The V call is TRBV28, the J call TRBJ2-1; a weak D match, TRBD1 (5 bases). Per the germline V gene, CDR1 is MDHEN and CDR2 is SYDVKM. CDR3 length: 15 amino acids. V shed 2 bases and J shed 4 bases, with 12 bases lying between them. The CDR3 region has the DNA TGTGCCAGCAGTTTAAGGGGTCTGCCGTACAATGAGCAGTTCTTC. It specifies CASSLRGLPYNEQFF.

This sequence joins TRBV2 and TRBJ1-4; 8 positions agree with TRBD1. This CDR3 spans 15 amino acids. Germline CDR1 and CDR2: SNHLY and FYNNEI. J gave up 8 bases and V 7 bases, and 12 bases lay outside the gene matches. The CDR3 DNA follows: TGTGCCAGCAACCACGGGCAGGGGGCGCAAGAAAAACTGTTTTTT. This sequence encodes CASNHGQGAQEKLFF.

The sample holds a few counts of this clonotype. The J gene is TRBJ2-5, the V gene TRBV3-1; 11 nucleotides match TRBD2. This CDR3 has 16 amino acids. Germline V gives CDR1 LGHDT, CDR2 YNNKEL (reference sequence). The V gene end was trimmed by 6 bases and the J gene end by 1 base; junction bases not matched to a gene: 7. The CDR3 DNA is TGTGCCAGCAGTCCCGGGACTAGCGGCACCCAAGAGACCCAGTACTTC. Protein sequence: CASSPGTSGTQETQYF.

As to this clonotype: One junction end does not reproduce the germline sequence, and a read error may be involved. The chain is built from TRBV20-1 and TRBJ2-3; unclear D gene. Germline-derived CDR1 and CDR2 are DFQATT and SNEGSKA (reference sequence). This CDR3 contains 14 residues. In DNA, the CDR3 is TGCAGTGCTAGAGATCGATGGAGCACAGATACGCGGTATTTT. Its translation is CSARDRWSTDTRYF.

This clonotype was seen a few times. This sequence joins TRBV5-1 and TRBJ1-2; 9 nucleotides match TRBD1. The length of the CDR3 is 15 residues. Germline trimming cut 3 bases from V and 5 bases from J; bases unmatched to any gene: 8. The germline V gene has CDR1 SGHRS and CDR2 YFSETQ. The CDR3 DNA follows: TGCGCCAGCAGCTATATACCCGGGACAGGGTATGGCTACACCTTC. Translated: CASSYIPGTGYGYTF.

This clonotype was seen many times. The V gene is TRBV7-9, the J gene TRBJ2-7; 11 positions match TRBD1. The CDR3 contains 12 residues. Per germline, CDR1 SEHNR and CDR2 FQNEAQ (reference sequence). V shed 10 bases, J shed 4 bases, and the junction held 3 bases outside the gene matches. The CDR3 protein is CATGQGGYEQYF. The CDR3 coding sequence is TGTGCCACGGGACAGGGGGGATACGAGCAGTACTTC. The entire variable domain, with the rest obtained from reference TRBV7-9 and TRBJ2-7, is as follows: DTGVSQNPRHKITKRGQNVTFRCDPISEHNRLYWYRQTLGQGPEFLTYFQNEAQLEKSRLLSDRFSAERPKGSFSTLEIQRTEQGDSAMYLCATGQGGYEQYFGPGTRLTVT.

This rearrangement joins TRBV20-1 to TRBJ1-1; D is ambiguous. The germline gives CDR1 DFQATT, CDR2 SNEGSKA (reference sequence). Trimming cost V 8 bases and J 5 bases, with 24 bases left between them. The CDR3 covers 15 residues. In DNA, the CDR3 is TGCAGTACTAATCCTTCCCTTGGCAGGTGGACTGAAGCTTTCTTT. It encodes CSTNPSLGRWTEAFF.

This clonotype was detected only once. This chain connects TRBV13 to TRBJ1-1; 8 nucleotides align to TRBD1. Germline trimming cut 5 bases from V and 4 bases from J; bases unmatched to any gene: 6. The germline V gene encodes CDR1 PRHDT and CDR2 FYEKMQ (reference sequence). The CDR3 extends over 14 amino acids. The CDR3 sequence is CASSRPGTGTEAFF. The CDR3 coding sequence is TGTGCCAGCAGCCGGCCGGGGACAGGCACTGAAGCTTTCTTT. Filled out from reference TRBV13 and TRBJ1-1, the complete variable domain reads AAGVIQSPRHLIKEKRETATLKCYPIPRHDTVYWYQQGPGQDPQFLISFYEKMQSDKGSIPDRFSAQQFSDYHSELNMSSLELGDSALYFCASSRPGTGTEAFFGQGTRLTVV.

V gene TRBV4-1 combines with J gene TRBJ2-1, with TRBD2 matching over 9 bases. J lost 6 bases, V lost 7 bases, and 16 bases had no gene match. Germline CDR1 is MGHRA and CDR2 is YSYEKL. The CDR3 spans 17 residues. As DNA, the CDR3 is TGCGCCAGCACCAAGAATGCATTGGCGGGGGGGCTCAATGAGCAGTTCTTC. It encodes CASTKNALAGGLNEQFF.

This clonotype was seen more than once but under ten times. The V call is TRBV24-1, the J call TRBJ1-2; D remains ambiguous. Germline V CDR1 and CDR2: KGHDR, SFDVKD. Trimming pared 4 bases from V and 8 bases from J, leaving 10 bases between. The CDR3 runs 12 residues. In DNA, the CDR3 is TGTGCCACCAGTGACCCCAAGTCCGGCTACACCTTC. This translates into CATSDPKSGYTF.

The V and J genes are TRBV4-1 and TRBJ2-2; D call uncertain. V was trimmed by 4 bases and J by 5 bases, leaving 8 bases between them. Germline CDR1 is MGHRA and CDR2 is YSYEKL. This CDR3 is 13 amino acids long. The CDR3 DNA reads TGCGCCAGCAGCCCCAGCACGACCGGGGAGCTGTTTTTT. Translated: CASSPSTTGELFF.

V usage is TRBV6-6 and J usage is TRBJ2-5, with D possibly called TRBD1 or TRBD2 (5 bases each). Trimming stripped 4 bases from V and 1 base from J, with 19 bases between. Germline V gene data show CDR1 as MNHNY and CDR2 as SVGAGI (reference sequence). The CDR3 is made up of 17 amino acids. CDR3 in amino acids: CASSLRGSGAPQETQYF. The CDR3 bases are TGTGCCAGCAGTTTACGGGGATCCGGGGCCCCCCAAGAGACCCAGTACTTC.